A single sample is the source of the 11 T cell receptor beta chains below, sequenced in a study of blood T cell repertoires in COVID-19. The table came from immunoSEQ multiplex PCR; TCRdb's copy has only in-frame clones and leaves some out. The table has over 350,000 clones, roughly 91% seen once. Sequenced sample: peripheral blood. These receptors were collected from a woman in her twenties or thirties with acute or convalescent COVID-19.

The V call is TRBV9, the J call TRBJ2-3; TRBD1 matches at 7 bases. V dropped 0 bases and J dropped 1; count of bases not matched to a gene: 5. The germline gives CDR1 SGDLS, CDR2 YYNGEE. This CDR3 comprises 16 residues. The CDR3 DNA is TGTGCCAGCAGCGTAGGGGGACAGCCCCGCACAGATACGCAGTATTTT. It specifies CASSVGGQPRTDTQYF.

The J gene is TRBJ1-1, the V gene TRBV18; no clear D. Germline V CDR1 and CDR2: KGHSH, LQKENI. V gave up 5 bases and J gave up 0 bases, with 7 bases separating them. This CDR3 spans 13 amino acids. The CDR3 DNA is TGTGCCAGCTCATCAGAAATGAACACTGAAGCTTTCTTT. As protein: CASSSEMNTEAFF.

The chain uses TRBV6-1 and TRBJ2-7, with D possibly TRBD2 on 6 matching bases. V lost 4 bases, J lost 1 base, and 17 bases lay in between. Germline V gene data show CDR1 as MNHNS and CDR2 as SASEGT. CDR3 size: 16 residues. CDR3 sequence (DNA): TGTGCCAGCAGTGTCTTTTCTCGGGGGTCATCCTACGAGCAGTACTTC. Protein: CASSVFSRGSSYEQYF.

The chain uses TRBV3-1 (or the pseudogene TRBV3-2) and TRBJ2-7; 11 bases line up with TRBD2. CDR1 is LGHDT, CDR2 YNNKEL, per germline (reference sequence). This CDR3 contains 14 residues. The V and J ends lost 4 bases and 3 bases, in that order; junction bases with no gene match: 2. CDR3 in amino acids: CASSLAGGDYEQYF. The CDR3 DNA reads as TGTGCCAGCAGCCTAGCGGGGGGGGACTACGAGCAGTACTTC.

For the CDR3, the DNA is TGTGCCAGGACCGACAGGGCCCAAAACATTCAGTACTTC. Protein: CARTDRAQNIQYF. The chain joins TRBV19 to TRBJ2-4; TRBD1 matches 7 bases. Germline V gene sequence: CDR1 LNHDA, CDR2 SQIVND (reference sequence). This CDR3 is 13 amino acids long. V lost 9 bases to trimming and J lost 5 bases; unmatched junction nucleotides: 7. The complete variable domain, with remaining parts taken from reference TRBV19 and TRBJ2-4, reads DGGITQSPKYLFRKEGQNVTLSCEQNLNHDAMYWYRQDPGQGLRLIYYSQIVNDFQKGDIAEGYSVSREKKESFPLTVTSAQKNPTAFYLCARTDRAQNIQYFGAGTRLSVL.

This sequence joins TRBV25-1 and TRBJ1-3; TRBD1 is a possible D gene (6 bases). The CDR3 length is 18 residues. The germline V and J ends were trimmed by 4 bases and 0 bases, with 19 bases remaining between them. The V gene's germline CDR1 is MGHDK and CDR2 SYGVNS. CDR3 region: CASSGGPGQLLSGNTIYF. CDR3 nucleotide sequence: TGTGCCAGCAGTGGGGGACCGGGACAACTGCTCTCTGGAAACACCATATATTTT. The full variable domain, in which reference TRBV25-1 and TRBJ1-3 provide the parts outside the CDR3, is EADIYQTPRYLVIGTGKKITLECSQTMGHDKMYWYQQDPGMELHLIHYSYGVNSTEKGDLSSESTVSRIRTEHFPLTLESARPSHTSQYLCASSGGPGQLLSGNTIYFGEGSWLTVV.

The chain couples TRBV18 to TRBJ1-1; 7 bases line up with TRBD1. The CDR3 is 15 residues long. Germline loops: CDR1 KGHSH, CDR2 LQKENI. Trimming took 8 bases from V and 0 from J; bases not matched to a gene: 9. The CDR3 protein is CASRRGQSLNTEAFF. The DNA of the CDR3 is TGTGCCAGCCGCCGGGGACAGAGCCTGAACACTGAAGCTTTCTTT. Full variable domain (missing parts from reference TRBV18 and TRBJ1-1): NAGVMQNPRHLVRRRGQEARLRCSPMKGHSHVYWYRQLPEEGLKFMVYLQKENIIDESGMPKERFSAEFPKEGPSILRIQQVVRGDSAAYFCASRRGQSLNTEAFFGQGTRLTVV.

The V gene is TRBV5-6, the J gene TRBJ2-3, with TRBD1 as a possible D gene (5 bases). CDR1 SGHDT and CDR2 YYEEEE come from the germline V gene. The length of the CDR3 is 16 residues. The V end lost 0 bases, the J end lost 3 bases, and 14 bases lay between the germline ends. For the CDR3, the DNA is TGTGCCAGCAGCTTGGCTGGGGCAGGGTGGACAGATACGCAGTATTTT. As protein: CASSLAGAGWTDTQYF.

CDR3 in amino acids: CATSRSRVEHEQYF. The CDR3 DNA is TGTGCCACCAGCAGAAGCAGGGTTGAGCACGAGCAGTACTTC. The chain carries TRBV15 and TRBJ2-7; tentatively, D is TRBD1 (5 bases). CDR1 LNHNV and CDR2 YYDKDF come from the germline V gene (reference sequence). The CDR3 consists of 14 residues. V was shortened by 2 bases and J by 5 bases, with 13 bases between the two germline ends.

The rearrangement links TRBV9 to TRBJ2-2; TRBD2 aligns across 9 bases. V lost 4 bases to trimming and J lost 7 bases; unmatched junction nucleotides: 17. This CDR3 has 18 amino acids. In germline, CDR1 is SGDLS, CDR2 YYNGEE. The CDR3 reads CASSPSDLRGGRGGELFF. The CDR3 DNA follows: TGTGCCAGCAGCCCCTCGGATTTGCGGGGGGGCCGAGGCGGGGAGCTGTTTTTT.

The chain uses TRBV29-1 and TRBJ2-7; D possibly corresponds to TRBD1 (6 bases). The CDR3 length is 16 residues. Trimming stripped 4 bases from V and 1 base from J, with 20 bases between. Looked up from germline, CDR1 is SQVTM and CDR2 is ANQGSEA. The CDR3 DNA reads as TGCAGCGTTGCTCGTGGGACATTTGATAAGTCCTACGAGCAGTACTTC. It specifies CSVARGTFDKSYEQYF.